The rows below give T cell receptor beta chains drawn from one sample of a study of cytomegalovirus exposure and HLA in healthy donors. Produced via immunoSEQ multiplex PCR; TCRdb's table is partial and in-frame only. The data hold about 150,000 clones, with approximately 82% observed a single time. What was sequenced was PBMCs. The receptors derive from a woman aged 45-65 years in good health and CMV-seropositive. The CDR3 runs from the conserved cysteine through the conserved F or W. The order of the fields is D gene, V gene, J gene, clone size, CDR3 protein, CDR3 DNA. The D gene is left open where the match is weak. A row's size may be missing; if present it is once, few, many or a size class.

d_gene: TRBD1; v_gene: TRBV10-3; j_gene: TRBJ1-1; abundance: .; CDR3aa: CAISFGTVNTEAFF; CDR3nt: TGTGCCATCAGTTTTGGGACAGTGAACACTGAAGCTTTCTTT
d_gene: TRBD1; v_gene: TRBV29-1; j_gene: TRBJ2-2; abundance: .; CDR3aa: CSVQTGGNTGELFF; CDR3nt: TGCAGCGTCCAGACAGGGGGCAACACCGGGGAGCTGTTTTTT
d_gene: .; v_gene: TRBV12-5; j_gene: TRBJ1-1; abundance: few; CDR3aa: CASGAPERGLGTEAFF; CDR3nt: TGTGCTAGTGGTGCGCCTGAAAGGGGCCTGGGGACTGAAGCTTTCTTT
d_gene: .; v_gene: TRBV10-3; j_gene: TRBJ2-7; abundance: .; CDR3aa: CAISEYNSYEQYF; CDR3nt: TGTGCCATCAGTGAATACAACTCCTACGAGCAGTACTTC
d_gene: TRBD1; v_gene: TRBV7-9; j_gene: TRBJ1-3; abundance: .; CDR3aa: CSSSLAQGEGGNTIYF; CDR3nt: TGTTCCAGCAGCTTAGCTCAGGGGGAAGGTGGAAACACCATATATTTT
d_gene: TRBD2; v_gene: TRBV7-3; j_gene: TRBJ2-1; abundance: .; CDR3aa: CASSLRSQTSGFGNEQFF; CDR3nt: TGTGCCAGCAGCTTAAGGAGTCAGACTAGCGGTTTTGGCAATGAGCAGTTCTTC
d_gene: TRBD1; v_gene: TRBV28; j_gene: TRBJ1-2; abundance: .; CDR3aa: CASSVLRDSYGYTF; CDR3nt: TGTGCCAGCAGCGTCCTCCGGGACAGCTATGGCTACACCTTC
d_gene: TRBD2; v_gene: TRBV6-6; j_gene: TRBJ2-1; abundance: .; CDR3aa: CASRKAGGGPYNEQFF; CDR3nt: TGTGCCAGCAGGAAGGCCGGGGGGGGGCCCTACAATGAGCAGTTCTTC
d_gene: .; v_gene: TRBV27; j_gene: TRBJ2-3; abundance: .; CDR3aa: CASSVRGGTSTDTQYF; CDR3nt: TGTGCCAGCAGTGTAAGGGGGGGAACTAGCACAGATACGCAGTATTTT
d_gene: .; v_gene: TRBV6-1; j_gene: TRBJ2-7; abundance: once; CDR3aa: CASSEALDTAELNEQYF; CDR3nt: TGTGCCAGCAGTGAAGCGCTCGATACAGCCGAGCTTAACGAGCAGTACTTC
d_gene: TRBD1; v_gene: TRBV9; j_gene: TRBJ1-2; abundance: .; CDR3aa: CASSVAGTGVRGYTF; CDR3nt: TGTGCCAGCAGCGTAGCCGGGACAGGGGTGCGTGGCTACACCTTC
d_gene: TRBD1; v_gene: TRBV5-6; j_gene: TRBJ1-2; abundance: .; CDR3aa: CASSPGQGFYGYTF; CDR3nt: TGTGCCAGCAGCCCCGGACAGGGCTTTTATGGCTACACCTTC
d_gene: TRBD1; v_gene: TRBV5-1; j_gene: TRBJ2-7; abundance: .; CDR3aa: CASSSGQGIYEQYF; CDR3nt: TGCGCCAGCAGCTCAGGACAGGGAATCTACGAGCAGTACTTC
d_gene: .; v_gene: TRBV7-2; j_gene: TRBJ2-7; abundance: few; CDR3aa: CASSTTNPGIGGSYEQYF; CDR3nt: TGTGCCAGCAGCACAACCAACCCCGGGATTGGAGGCTCCTACGAGCAGTACTTC
d_gene: .; v_gene: TRBV11-2; j_gene: TRBJ1-1; abundance: .; CDR3aa: CASSLVLNTEAFF; CDR3nt: TGTGCCAGCAGCTTAGTCTTGAACACTGAAGCTTTCTTT
d_gene: TRBD1; v_gene: TRBV27; j_gene: TRBJ2-6; abundance: .; CDR3aa: CASSFRQGAAGANVLTF; CDR3nt: TGTGCCAGCAGTTTCAGACAGGGGGCGGCTGGGGCCAACGTCCTGACTTTC
d_gene: .; v_gene: TRBV6-1; j_gene: TRBJ1-4; abundance: .; CDR3aa: CASSYGTPDEKLFF; CDR3nt: TGTGCCAGCAGTTATGGGACACCGGATGAAAAACTGTTTTTT
d_gene: .; v_gene: TRBV4-1; j_gene: TRBJ2-7; abundance: .; CDR3aa: CASSQEAHSYEQYF; CDR3nt: TGCGCCAGCAGCCAAGAAGCCCACTCCTACGAGCAGTACTTC
d_gene: TRBD1; v_gene: TRBV5-4; j_gene: TRBJ2-7; abundance: .; CDR3aa: CASSPGGYEQYF; CDR3nt: TGTGCCAGCAGCCCAGGGGGCTACGAGCAGTACTTC
d_gene: TRBD1; v_gene: TRBV7-9; j_gene: TRBJ1-1; abundance: .; CDR3aa: CASSGGQGEFTEAFF; CDR3nt: TGTGCCAGCAGCGGGGGACAGGGGGAGTTCACTGAAGCTTTCTTT
d_gene: TRBD1; v_gene: TRBV5-1; j_gene: TRBJ1-6; abundance: .; CDR3aa: CASSLGQTGGNSPLHF; CDR3nt: TGCGCCAGCAGCTTGGGACAGACAGGGGGCAATTCACCCCTCCACTTT
d_gene: .; v_gene: TRBV7-9; j_gene: TRBJ2-7; abundance: .; CDR3aa: CSSSQGGAEQYF; CDR3nt: TGTTCCAGCAGCCAAGGGGGTGCCGAGCAGTACTTC
d_gene: .; v_gene: TRBV11-2; j_gene: TRBJ2-7; abundance: .; CDR3aa: CASSLGASPNTYEQYF; CDR3nt: TGTGCCAGCAGCTTAGGGGCCAGCCCGAATACCTACGAGCAGTACTTC
d_gene: TRBD1; v_gene: TRBV11-2; j_gene: TRBJ2-6; abundance: .; CDR3aa: CASSAKSGQGVSGANVLTF; CDR3nt: TGTGCCAGCAGCGCGAAATCGGGACAGGGGGTCTCTGGGGCCAACGTCCTGACTTTC
d_gene: .; v_gene: TRBV11-2; j_gene: TRBJ2-7; abundance: .; CDR3aa: CASSLDSPAGGLSYEQYF; CDR3nt: TGTGCCAGCAGCTTAGACTCCCCTGCTGGGGGACTCTCCTACGAGCAGTACTTC
d_gene: .; v_gene: TRBV6-4; j_gene: TRBJ1-5; abundance: .; CDR3aa: CASSDRGKPQHF; CDR3nt: TGTGCCAGCAGTGATAGAGGGAAGCCCCAGCATTTT
d_gene: .; v_gene: TRBV2; j_gene: TRBJ2-3; abundance: .; CDR3aa: CASRSQASTDTQYF; CDR3nt: TGTGCCAGCAGGTCACAGGCGAGCACAGATACGCAGTATTTT
d_gene: TRBD1; v_gene: TRBV2; j_gene: TRBJ2-7; abundance: .; CDR3aa: CASSAPGQGIEQYF; CDR3nt: TGTGCCAGCAGTGCACCGGGACAGGGTATCGAGCAGTACTTC
d_gene: .; v_gene: TRBV6-5; j_gene: TRBJ2-5; abundance: .; CDR3aa: CASSSSSWSAQYF; CDR3nt: TGTGCCAGCAGTTCCTCGTCATGGTCGGCCCAGTACTTC
d_gene: TRBD2; v_gene: TRBV6-1; j_gene: TRBJ2-3; abundance: .; CDR3aa: CASLPQRGGTDTQYF; CDR3nt: TGTGCCAGCCTCCCCCAGCGGGGTGGCACAGATACGCAGTATTTT
d_gene: .; v_gene: TRBV6-1; j_gene: TRBJ2-7; abundance: once; CDR3aa: CASYPGGLPYEQYF; CDR3nt: TGTGCCAGCTACCCGGGGGGCCTACCCTACGAGCAGTACTTC
d_gene: .; v_gene: TRBV6-1; j_gene: TRBJ1-5; abundance: .; CDR3aa: CASSPQGRNQPQHF; CDR3nt: TGTGCCAGCAGCCCACAGGGACGCAATCAGCCCCAGCATTTT
d_gene: TRBD1; v_gene: TRBV4-2; j_gene: TRBJ1-2; abundance: .; CDR3aa: CASSHRGPPYGYTF; CDR3nt: TGTGCCAGCAGCCACAGGGGGCCGCCCTATGGCTACACCTTC
d_gene: .; v_gene: TRBV7-2; j_gene: TRBJ2-3; abundance: .; CDR3aa: CASSLVRAGDTQYF; CDR3nt: TGTGCCAGCAGCTTAGTCCGGGCGGGAGATACGCAGTATTTT
d_gene: TRBD2; v_gene: TRBV2; j_gene: TRBJ2-5; abundance: once; CDR3aa: CASRGGAGETQYF; CDR3nt: TGTGCCAGCCGGGGGGGGGCGGGGGAGACCCAGTACTTC
d_gene: .; v_gene: TRBV6-1; j_gene: TRBJ1-1; abundance: .; CDR3aa: CASAGTGFTEAFF; CDR3nt: TGTGCCAGCGCGGGAACAGGCTTCACTGAAGCTTTCTTT
d_gene: TRBD1; v_gene: TRBV30; j_gene: TRBJ1-2; abundance: once; CDR3aa: CAWSSGQAYGYTF; CDR3nt: TGTGCCTGGAGTAGTGGACAGGCCTATGGCTACACCTTC
d_gene: TRBD1; v_gene: TRBV27; j_gene: TRBJ1-2; abundance: .; CDR3aa: CASSLSKSQGTGGYTF; CDR3nt: TGTGCCAGCAGTTTATCGAAATCGCAGGGGACAGGCGGCTACACCTTC
d_gene: TRBD2; v_gene: TRBV7-2; j_gene: TRBJ2-3; abundance: .; CDR3aa: CASTLRSGGSTDTQYF; CDR3nt: TGTGCCAGCACCTTAAGAAGCGGGGGAAGCACAGATACGCAGTATTTT
d_gene: TRBD1; v_gene: TRBV6-5; j_gene: TRBJ2-7; abundance: .; CDR3aa: CASSLTGGFSYEQYF; CDR3nt: TGTGCCAGCAGTTTAACAGGGGGGTTCTCCTACGAGCAGTACTTC